This T cell receptor (beta chain) comes out of a study of blood T cells in healthy people across ages. Findings and limits, study-wide: CMV infection status of these donors was not known.

The CDR3 consists of 14 residues. Trimming pared 3 bases from V and 0 bases from J, leaving 8 bases between. Germline V gene data show CDR1 as SGHRS and CDR2 as YFSETQ. This clonotype was observed many times. Its antigen is unidentified. A much larger clone is a single base away; this may be a read error. The use of a sample-barcoded 5' primer and a J-beta primer mix characterized a second PCR of about 7 to 12 cycles. With 12 random nucleotides, a template-switch adaptor tagged each individual cDNA molecule. MiXCR, applied by TCRdb to the 5' RACE reads, yields one record per CDR3 protein. This sample has 630,000 or so distinct CDR3 sequences, with approximately 29% found just once. Every participating donor contributed 8.5 to 10 milliliters of peripheral blood through a draw.

The TCR was taken from a woman over 75 in good health. V usage is TRBV5-1 and J usage is TRBJ2-3, with D possibly called TRBD1 or TRBD2 (5 bases each). The source material was blood. CDR3 loop: CASSWGYSTDTQYF. The DNA of the CDR3 is TGCGCCAGCAGCTGGGGGTACAGCACAGATACGCAGTATTTT.